These 29 T cell receptor beta chains were all obtained from the same sample, sequenced in a study of T cells in Graves' hyperthyroidism and ophthalmopathy. TCR beta CDR3 sequences were amplified from RNA transcripts. HTBI primers drove first-round RT-PCR of the TCR CDR3. TCRdb analysed the multiplex PCR reads with MiXCR anew, one entry per CDR3 protein. The sample consists of roughly 400,000 distinct CDR3 sequences, about 14% of them appearing once. The sequencing input was blood. The origin of the receptors is a man aged 45-60 years with Graves' ophthalmopathy.

In this sample, this clonotype turned up many times. The V call is TRBV18, the J call TRBJ1-1; 7 bases are a match to TRBD1. Germline V CDR1 and CDR2: KGHSH, LQKENI. V was pared by 4 bases and J by 0 bases, with 8 bases of the junction left unmatched. There are 16 residues in the CDR3. The CDR3 DNA reads as TGTGCCAGCTCACTGAGTACCGGGACAGTGAACACTGAAGCTTTCTTT. Protein product: CASSLSTGTVNTEAFF.

This clonotype was detected only a few times. The germline gene is not matched at one end of the junction; a read error may be the cause. The J gene is TRBJ2-1, the V gene TRBV29-1, with 9 bases matching TRBD1. This CDR3 region has 15 residues. Germline V gives CDR1 SQVTM, CDR2 ANQGSEA. The CDR3: CRVEVDGQGPIEQFF. The CDR3 DNA is TGCCGCGTTGAAGTCGACGGACAGGGGCCTATTGAGCAGTTCTTC.

The rearrangement uses TRBV27 and TRBJ1-2, with D maybe TRBD1 (5 bases). Germline CDR1 MNHEY, CDR2 SMNVEV (reference sequence). Between the trimmed V and J ends, which lost 0 bases and 7 bases, there was a span of 15 bases. CDR3 size: 15 residues. As DNA, the CDR3 is TGTGCCAGCAGTTTATCGGGGGGGGTCGCGGGTGGCTACACCTTC. It translates to CASSLSGGVAGGYTF.

This clonotype was detected a few times. The chain has TRBV6-9 and TRBJ2-7, with TRBD2 matching over 10 bases. Unmatched junction bases numbered 4, after V lost 3 bases and J lost 5 bases. Germline V gene sequence: CDR1 MNHGY, CDR2 SVAAGI. This CDR3 is built from 14 residues. The DNA for the CDR3 is TGTGCCAGCAGTTACACTAGCGGGAACGACGAGCAGTACTTC. It codes for CASSYTSGNDEQYF.

In its sample, this clonotype was seen many times. The chain couples TRBV12-3 or TRBV12-4 to TRBJ2-7; 9 bases are shared with TRBD1. This CDR3 has 15 amino acids. Trimming cost V 5 bases and J 3 bases; bases outside gene matches: 8. The CDR3 protein is CASSRRGQGIYEQYF. CDR3 sequence (DNA): TGTGCCAGCAGTCGCCGTGGACAGGGGATCTACGAGCAGTACTTC.

This clonotype was counted at least ten times. CDR3 protein: CASSPYETEGTEAFF. The CDR3, as DNA: TGTGCCAGCTCACCATATGAGACAGAGGGCACTGAAGCTTTCTTT. This chain joins TRBV18 and TRBJ1-1; D might be TRBD1 (5 bases). CDR3 length: 15 residues. CDR1 KGHSH and CDR2 LQKENI come from the germline V gene. V lost 2 bases to trimming and J lost 4 bases, with 14 bases between them.

This clonotype was observed at least ten times. This chain links TRBV29-1 with TRBJ2-7, with D perhaps TRBD1 (6 bases). CDR3 size: 14 residues. Trimming stripped 6 bases from V and 4 bases from J, with 19 bases between. Germline V CDR1 and CDR2: SQVTM, ANQGSEA. This CDR3 is CSVVPSTGPYEQYF. The CDR3 coding sequence is TGCAGCGTCGTGCCCTCGACAGGACCTTACGAGCAGTACTTC.

This clonotype was seen many times. This chain joins TRBV7-2 and TRBJ2-3, with D possibly TRBD2 on 6 matching bases. From germline, CDR1 is SGHTA and CDR2 FQGNSA. The CDR3 covers 17 residues. The V end was cut by 0 bases, the J end by 1 base, with 14 bases between. The DNA of the CDR3 is TGTGCCAGCAGCTTAGCGGGAGGCCTCGGACGCACAGATACGCAGTATTTT. Encoded protein: CASSLAGGLGRTDTQYF.

This clonotype has a count of ten or more. This sequence joins TRBV3-1 and TRBJ2-7; no reliable D call. CDR3 length equals 15 residues. Germline assignment: CDR1 LGHDT and CDR2 YNNKEL (reference sequence). V lost 1 base and J 8 bases, leaving 18 bases between the germline ends. The CDR3: CASSQGVGGPTQQYF. CDR3 DNA: TGTGCCAGCAGCCAAGGCGTGGGCGGACCTACGCAGCAGTACTTC.

The chain recombines TRBV25-1 with TRBJ2-7, with 11 bases that match TRBD1. CDR3 length: 15 residues. V lost 5 bases, J lost 5 bases, and 8 bases stayed unmatched. From germline, CDR1 is MGHDK and CDR2 SYGVNS. CDR3: CASSTGGTGGHEQYF. CDR3 nucleotides: TGTGCCAGCAGTACGGGGGGGACAGGGGGGCACGAGCAGTACTTC.

This clonotype was detected many times. The chain has TRBV11-2 and TRBJ2-7; 12 nucleotides align to TRBD1. Losses at the gene ends were 3 bases for V and 7 bases for J; bases not matched to a gene: 4. CDR3 length: 14 residues. Germline V gene sequence: CDR1 SGHAT, CDR2 FQNNGV. CDR3 DNA sequence: TGTGCCAGCAGCTTGGGACAGGGGGCTCGGGAGCAGTACTTC. Translating gives CASSLGQGAREQYF.

This clonotype has a handful of counts. The chain carries TRBV7-6 and TRBJ2-5; 8 nucleotides agree with TRBD1. Germline CDR1 and CDR2: SGHVS and FNYEAQ. Unmatched junction bases numbered 5, after V lost 3 bases and J lost 5 bases. This CDR3 is 14 amino acids long. CDR3 loop: CASSLRTGFETQYF. CDR3 coding DNA: TGTGCCAGCAGCTTGAGGACAGGGTTTGAGACCCAGTACTTC.

This clonotype was picked up one time. A read error may account for a junction end that differs from germline. The chain joins TRBV7-7 to TRBJ1-1; D not resolved. The germline CDR1 and CDR2 sequences are SSHAT and FNYEAQ (reference sequence). The CDR3 sequence is 13 residues long. The CDR3 nucleotides are TGTGCTAGCAGCTTATACCAGAACACTGAAGCTTTCTTT. This gives the protein CASSLYQNTEAFF. Full variable domain (rest looked up from reference TRBV7-7 and TRBJ1-1): GAGVSQSPRYKVTKRGQDVTLRCDPISSHATLYWYQQALGQGPEFLTYFNYEAQPDKSGLPSDRFSAERPEGSISTLTIQRTEQRDSAMYRCASSLYQNTEAFFGQGTRLTVV.

CDR3 amino acids: CAWSPTSGSSNEQFF. The CDR3 DNA is TGTGCCTGGAGTCCCACTAGCGGGAGTAGTAATGAGCAGTTCTTC. The rearrangement joins TRBV30 to TRBJ2-1, with 11 bases fitting TRBD2. There are 15 residues in the CDR3. With 2 bases clipped from V and 7 bases from J, the junction kept 7 bases outside the gene matches. Germline CDR1 GTSNPN, CDR2 SVGIG (reference sequence).

This clonotype was recorded many times. The DNA of the CDR3 is TGCAGTGGAGTTTCTAGCGGGAGGCCAAACAATGAGCAGTTCTTC. Protein sequence: CSGVSSGRPNNEQFF. The V and J genes are TRBV20-1 and TRBJ2-1; 11 bases are a match to TRBD2. V dropped 7 bases and J dropped 5; count of bases not matched to a gene: 10. The germline V gene encodes CDR1 DFQATT and CDR2 SNEGSKA (reference sequence). The CDR3 runs 15 residues.

The chain carries TRBV24-1 and TRBJ2-1; TRBD2 is a possible D gene (6 bases). This CDR3 spans 17 amino acids. CDR1 and CDR2 (germline): KGHDR, SFDVKD. The V gene lost 4 bases and the J gene lost 0 bases, with 15 bases spanning the gap. The CDR3 spells CATSEAGIGSSYNEQFF. Here the CDR3 DNA reads TGTGCCACCAGTGAGGCCGGGATCGGGAGCTCCTACAATGAGCAGTTCTTC.

This clonotype was observed many times. This sequence joins TRBV12-3 or TRBV12-4 and TRBJ2-5; maybe TRBD1 (6 bases). The CDR3 has 15 residues. The ends were cut back, 6 bases at V and 2 bases at J, with 16 bases in the middle. This CDR3 is CASRDPGHPQETQYF. The CDR3 DNA is TGTGCCAGCAGAGACCCGGGACACCCACAAGAGACCCAGTACTTC.

There are many counts of this clonotype. V is TRBV27 and J is TRBJ2-3; 7 bases agree with TRBD1. Germline CDR1 reads MNHEY; CDR2 reads SMNVEV (reference sequence). V shed 0 bases, J shed 2 bases, and the junction held 11 bases outside the gene matches. The CDR3 has 18 amino acids. The CDR3 spells CASSLSAGGSLFTDTQYF. CDR3 coding DNA: TGTGCCAGCAGTTTATCGGCAGGGGGTAGCCTCTTCACAGATACGCAGTATTTT.

Written as DNA, the CDR3 is TGTGCCATCAGGGCCGCCGCCTCCACAGATACGCAGTATTTT. It codes for CAIRAAASTDTQYF. The rearrangement links TRBV10-3 to TRBJ2-3, with D uncertain. CDR3 length: 14 amino acids. Trimming removed 6 bases at V and 2 bases at J, with 12 bases between. Germline lookup yields CDR1 ENHRY and CDR2 SYGVKD.

This clonotype was seen ten or more times. The chain is built from TRBV6-1 and TRBJ2-3; possible D gene TRBD2, 6 bases. The CDR3 is 19 residues long. In germline, CDR1 is MNHNS, CDR2 SASEGT. V was pared by 5 bases and J by 1 base, with 25 bases between. The CDR3 protein is CASSFQRLGRDFGTDTQYF. Here the CDR3 DNA reads TGTGCCAGCAGTTTCCAGAGACTAGGACGGGACTTCGGCACAGATACGCAGTATTTT.

The sample holds a few counts of this clonotype. The chain recombines TRBV6-1 with TRBJ2-2, with D uncertain. The CDR3 has 13 residues. Trimming stripped 7 bases from V and 3 bases from J, with 9 bases between. Germline V gene data show CDR1 as MNHNS and CDR2 as SASEGT. CDR3 sequence: CASIPVDTGELFF. The CDR3 nucleotides are TGTGCCAGCATCCCGGTCGACACCGGGGAGCTGTTTTTT.

CDR3 amino acids: CASSIMGRPQHF. In DNA form, the CDR3 reads TGTGCCAGTAGTATTATGGGTAGGCCCCAGCATTTT. This rearrangement joins TRBV19 to TRBJ1-5; the D is unclear. CDR3 length: 12 amino acids. From germline, CDR1 is LNHDA and CDR2 SQIVND (reference sequence). V dropped 3 bases and J dropped 9 bases, with 9 bases sitting between them. The variable domain in full, with the rest retrieved from reference TRBV19 and TRBJ1-5, is DGGITQSPKYLFRKEGQNVTLSCEQNLNHDAMYWYRQDPGQGLRLIYYSQIVNDFQKGDIAEGYSVSREKKESFPLTVTSAQKNPTAFYLCASSIMGRPQHFGDGTRLSIL.

This clonotype has only a few counts. The CDR3 loop is CASSPGPGLAGPSGELFF. The CDR3 bases are TGCGCCAGCAGCCCGGGCCCGGGACTAGCGGGTCCATCCGGGGAGCTGTTTTTT. The V call is TRBV5-1, the J call TRBJ2-2, with 12 bases aligning to TRBD2. The CDR3 runs 18 residues. The ends lost 4 bases at V and 6 bases at J; junction bases unmatched: 13. The germline V gene has CDR1 SGHRS and CDR2 YFSETQ.

In its sample, this clonotype was seen a few times. The chain joins TRBV7-9 to TRBJ1-4; no clear D. Trimming shortened V by 7 bases and J by 8 bases, and 20 bases separated the two germline ends. The CDR3 loop spans 15 amino acids. CDR1 SEHNR and CDR2 FQNEAQ come from the germline V gene (reference sequence). The CDR3 here is CASTPGPPEAEKLFF. DNA of the CDR3: TGTGCCAGCACCCCCGGGCCTCCTGAGGCCGAAAAACTGTTTTTT.

There are many counts of this clonotype. The chain uses TRBV14 and TRBJ2-5; a weak D match, TRBD1 (6 bases). The V end was cut by 0 bases, the J end by 5 bases, with 22 bases between. Germline V CDR1 and CDR2: SGHDN, FVKESK. The CDR3 sequence is 18 residues long. In DNA, the CDR3 is TGTGCCAGCAGCCAAGATCTTATCAGGGGCCCGATCCGGGAGACCCAGTACTTC. It translates to CASSQDLIRGPIRETQYF. The entire variable domain, with the rest obtained from reference TRBV14 and TRBJ2-5, is as follows: EAGVTQFPSHSVIEKGQTVTLRCDPISGHDNLYWYRRVMGKEIKFLLHFVKESKQDESGMPNNRFLAERTGGTYSTLKVQPAELEDSGVYFCASSQDLIRGPIRETQYFGPGTRLLVL.

The J gene is TRBJ2-2, the V gene TRBV5-1; D ambiguous. Germline CDR1 SGHRS, CDR2 YFSETQ. V shed 4 bases and J shed 8 bases, with 12 bases lying between them. The CDR3 extends over 13 amino acids. The CDR3 here is CASSPNGPGELFF. Here the CDR3 DNA reads TGCGCCAGCAGCCCCAATGGACCGGGGGAGCTGTTTTTT.

The gene calls are TRBV24-1 and TRBJ2-1; the match to TRBD1 covers 7 bases. The V gene end was trimmed by 5 bases and the J gene end by 15 bases; junction bases not matched to a gene: 9. This CDR3 has 12 amino acids. The germline gives CDR1 KGHDR, CDR2 SFDVKD. CDR3 residues: CATSAYGTASFF. CDR3 DNA sequence: TGTGCCACCAGTGCATACGGGACAGCGTCGTTCTTC.

About this clonotype itself: A read error may produce the germline difference seen at one junction end. The rearrangement links TRBV6-2 or TRBV6-3 to TRBJ2-2, with TRBD2 identical over 12 bases. The CDR3 runs to 17 residues. Germline values: CDR1 MNHEY, CDR2 SVGEGT. CDR3 residues: CASSPLAGGSNTGELLF. The CDR3 nucleotides are TGTGCCAGCAGCCCACTAGCGGGAGGATCGAACACCGGGGAGCTGCTTTTT.

This clonotype showed up many times. The chain joins TRBV5-1 to TRBJ2-7; the match to TRBD1 covers 7 bases. CDR1 and CDR2 from the germline V gene are SGHRS and YFSETQ. This CDR3 is built from 14 residues. Germline trimming cut 3 bases from V and 0 bases from J; bases unmatched to any gene: 3. The CDR3 bases are TGCGCCAGCAGCTCCGGGACAGACTCCTACGAGCAGTACTTC. As protein: CASSSGTDSYEQYF.